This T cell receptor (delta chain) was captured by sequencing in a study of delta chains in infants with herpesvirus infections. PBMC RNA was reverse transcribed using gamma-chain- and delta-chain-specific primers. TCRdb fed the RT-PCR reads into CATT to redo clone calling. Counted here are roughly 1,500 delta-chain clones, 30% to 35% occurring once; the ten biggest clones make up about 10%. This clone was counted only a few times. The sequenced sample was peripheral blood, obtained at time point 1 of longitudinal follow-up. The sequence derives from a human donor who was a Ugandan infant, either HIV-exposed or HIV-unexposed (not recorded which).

The CDR3 sequence is CALGEVSWGIRGYTDKLIF. DNA of the CDR3: TGTGCTCTTGGGGAAGTTAGCTGGGGGATACGGGGGTACACCGATAAACTCATCTTT. This chain links TRDV1 with TRDJ1; 12 bases align to TRDD3. The V gene's germline CDR1 is TSWWSYY and CDR2 QGS. The length of the CDR3 is 19 residues. V dropped 2 bases and J dropped 0; count of bases not matched to a gene: 10.